This section outlines one T cell receptor (beta chain) sequence together with its context. The data were taken from a study of immune evolution from preneoplasia to lung adenocarcinoma. V was clipped by 3 bases and J by 9 bases, with 13 bases between them. The CDR3 totals 13 residues. The germline gives CDR1 SGHRS, CDR2 YFSETQ. TCRdb's copy holds only in-frame clones and misses some; the assay was immunoSEQ multiplex PCR. The sample comprises 15,000 or so clones, 85% of which are singletons, and roughly 3.1% rests with the top ten. The sample taken for sequencing was FFPE lung adenocarcinoma in situ tissue. The clonotype comes from a donor at least 70 years old with lung adenocarcinoma. The chain carries TRBV5-1 and TRBJ2-1, with D tentatively TRBD1 (5 bases). The CDR3 DNA is TGCGCCAGCAGCTATGATAATAGGGGTGAGCAGTTCTTC. This encodes CASSYDNRGEQFF.